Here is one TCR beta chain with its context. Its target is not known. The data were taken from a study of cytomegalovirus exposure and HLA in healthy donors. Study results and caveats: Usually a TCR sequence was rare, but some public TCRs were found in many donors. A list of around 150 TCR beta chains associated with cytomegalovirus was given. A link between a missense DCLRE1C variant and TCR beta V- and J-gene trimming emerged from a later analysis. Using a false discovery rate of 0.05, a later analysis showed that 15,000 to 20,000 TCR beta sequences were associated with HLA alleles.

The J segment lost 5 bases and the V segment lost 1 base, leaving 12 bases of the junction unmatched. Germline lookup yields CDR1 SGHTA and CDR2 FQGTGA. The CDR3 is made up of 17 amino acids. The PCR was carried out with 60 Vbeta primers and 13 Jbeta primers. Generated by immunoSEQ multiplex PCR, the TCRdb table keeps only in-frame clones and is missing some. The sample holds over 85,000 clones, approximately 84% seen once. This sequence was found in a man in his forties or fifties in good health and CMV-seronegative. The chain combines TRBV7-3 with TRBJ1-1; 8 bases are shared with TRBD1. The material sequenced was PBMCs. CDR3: CASSLKGDRGLETEAFF. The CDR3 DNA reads TGTGCCAGCAGCTTAAAGGGTGACAGGGGCCTTGAGACTGAAGCTTTCTTT.